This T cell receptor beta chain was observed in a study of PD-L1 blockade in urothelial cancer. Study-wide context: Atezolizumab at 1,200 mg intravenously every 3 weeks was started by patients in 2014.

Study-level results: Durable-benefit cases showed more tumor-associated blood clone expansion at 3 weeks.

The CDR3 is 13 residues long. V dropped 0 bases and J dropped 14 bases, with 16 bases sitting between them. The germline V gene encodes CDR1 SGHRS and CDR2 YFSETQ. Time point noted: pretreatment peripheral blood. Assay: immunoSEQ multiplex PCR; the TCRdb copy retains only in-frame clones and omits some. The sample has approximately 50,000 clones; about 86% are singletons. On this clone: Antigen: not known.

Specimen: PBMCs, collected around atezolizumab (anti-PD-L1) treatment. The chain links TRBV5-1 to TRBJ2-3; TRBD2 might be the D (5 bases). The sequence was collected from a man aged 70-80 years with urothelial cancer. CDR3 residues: CASSLGGERARYF. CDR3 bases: TGCGCCAGCAGCTTGGGGGGAGAGCGAGCACGGTATTTT.